What follows describes a single T cell receptor (beta chain). The target of this receptor is not known. At one end the junction does not follow the germline gene, possibly because of a read error. Other DNA sequences in this sample translate to the same CDR3. Patients with a history of autoimmune disease or receiving systemic immunosuppression were excluded from the trial. Peripheral blood for TCR sequencing was collected from all dose cohorts at baseline, on cycle 4 day 1, and on cycle 7 day 1. The samples were taken from a phase I, first-in-human, multicenter, open-label dose-escalation trial of ivuxolimab. Adults with locally advanced or metastatic melanoma, renal cell carcinoma, hepatocellular carcinoma or head and neck squamous cell carcinoma were enrolled in the trial. Before TCR sequencing, CD4+ T cells and CD8+ T cells from peripheral blood were sorted into separate populations. For sequencing of the TCRbeta CDR3 region, genomic DNA was extracted from the sorted cells. The immunoSEQ Assay was used for sequencing of TCRbeta CDR3 regions. TCRdb holds this immuneACCESS table with in-frame rearrangements only. Some clones are missing; in checked studies, unresolved V genes explain under half, and the rest has no known cause. Here the sample has fewer than 45,000 clones; around two thirds occur a single time. The ten largest account for about 18% of the sample.

These data are taken from a study of OX40 agonist ivuxolimab in advanced cancers. At the level of the whole study: The costimulatory receptor OX40 (CD134) was targeted by ivuxolimab, a fully human IgG2 agonistic monoclonal antibody. Intravenous ivuxolimab was administered to patients every 2 weeks at six dose levels: 0.01, 0.1, 0.3, 1.5, 3 and 10 mg/kg. Of the approximately 53 patients in dose escalation, about 20 had hepatocellular carcinoma, about 15 had melanoma, 9 had renal cell carcinoma and 9 had head and neck cancer. A male proportion of roughly 80% and a mean age of 60 years, ranging from about 20 to 79, were recorded for the dose-escalation cohort. Prior anti-PD-1, anti-PD-L1 or anti-CTLA-4 therapy was permitted, and checkpoint inhibitors had been received by less than 45% of dose-escalation patients. Three dose-escalation patients achieved partial responses, one with hepatocellular carcinoma and two with cutaneous melanoma. The purpose of peripheral TCRbeta sequencing was to test whether ivuxolimab changed TCR sequence diversity and led to clonal T-cell expansion. The paper reports the monotherapy dose-escalation portion (N of about 52 patients) of the phase I ivuxolimab trial.

On the study overall, not on this receptor specifically: At doses of 0.1 to 3.0 mg/kg, clonal expansion of both CD4+ and CD8+ T cells in blood was seen between baseline and week 6. The antigen specificity of the peripheral T cells that underwent clonal expansion was not determined. After ivuxolimab, expanded clones were on average more numerous among CD8+ T cells than among CD4+ T cells. Low levels of normalized T-cell clonal expansion were also seen in some patients who did not respond. In the 0.1-3.0 mg/kg groups, partial responders were among the patients with the lowest normalized peripheral clonal expansion, particularly in CD8+ T cells.

The cysteine opens and the phenylalanine closes a CDR3 of 16 amino acids. CDR3 DNA is the only sequence kept; it has 48 bases, read in frame from the first base. Via the germline V gene (reference sequence), CDR1 is SEHNR and CDR2 FQNEAQ. Material: CD4+ or CD8+ T cells sorted from blood, obtained in a trial of the OX40 agonist ivuxolimab. This receptor chain uses TRBV7-9 and TRBJ1-2; the junction holds 7 bases that match TRBD1. This TCR was sampled from an adult with an advanced solid tumor such as melanoma, head and neck, liver or kidney cancer. The nucleotide sequence reads as follows: TGTGCCAGCAGCCCTAAGGGACAGCCAGCTAACTATGGCTACACCTTT. Translated, it reads CASSPKGQPANYGYTF. Reference TRBV7-9 and TRBJ1-2 proteins supply the regions before and after the CDR3; the full variable domain is: DTGVSQNPRHKITKRGQNVTFRCDPISEHNRLYWYRQTLGQGPEFLTYFQNEAQLEKSRLLSDRFSAERPKGSFSTLEIQRTEQGDSAMYLCASSPKGQPANYGYTFGSGTRLTVV.